Described below is a single T cell receptor beta chain sequence and its context. This record comes from a study of blood T cell repertoires in COVID-19. Study context: PBMCs, B-cell-depleted T cells, or T cells provided the cDNA or gDNA that made up the material.

Seattle patients were enrolled while actively infected and followed longitudinally. Germline V CDR1 and CDR2: MNHNY, SVGAGI (reference sequence). The V segment lost 7 bases and the J segment 6 bases; nucleotides outside the gene matches: 8. CDR3 length: 16 residues. Original processing notes: Scientists estimated how many nucleated cells there were by amplifying reference gene primers. TCRdb's copy holds only in-frame clones and misses some; the assay was immunoSEQ multiplex PCR. V, J and clone size are taken as reported in that table, and D and trimming were inferred from the DNA itself. The table has hundreds of thousands of clones, roughly 88% seen once.

The clonotype was recovered from a woman in her twenties or thirties with COVID-19, enrolled during active disease. The V gene is TRBV6-6, the J gene TRBJ2-1, with 14 positions matching TRBD2. The material sequenced was peripheral blood. CDR3 sequence (DNA): TGTGCCAGCACACGAAGAGGGACTAGCGGGGGCAATGAGCAGTTCTTC. It encodes CASTRRGTSGGNEQFF.